This is a list of T cell receptor beta chains from one sample in a study of identical twins. TCRdb processed the 5' RACE reads anew with MiXCR; each CDR3 protein has one entry. The data hold around 510,000 distinct CDR3 sequences, with roughly 13% observed a single time. In addition, the sample was reused for a study of yellow fever vaccine responses in identical twins.

Input material: CD4+ T cells sorted from blood. The origin of the receptors is a woman aged 18-30 years in good health. Each CDR3 is given with its conserved first and last residue. D genes are given only for firm matches. Some rows have no size entry. The others give once, few or many, or a class for an expanded clone.

NA	TRBV15	NA	TRBJ2-2	CATSRDGMGSGELFF	TGTGCCACCAGCAGAGATGGCATGGGGTCCGGGGAGCTGTTTTTT
few	TRBV27	NA	TRBJ2-4	CASSMGPLPRDLAKNIQYF	TGTGCCAGCAGTATGGGACCGTTACCAAGGGATCTAGCCAAAAACATTCAGTACTTC
few	TRBV5-1	TRBD1	TRBJ2-7	CASSAGTGGHEQYF	TGCGCCAGCAGCGCCGGGACAGGGGGCCACGAGCAGTACTTC
few	TRBV5-4	NA	TRBJ2-3	CASSLDGKHTDTQYF	TGTGCCAGCAGCTTAGACGGAAAACACACAGATACGCAGTATTTT
many	TRBV27	TRBD2	TRBJ2-1	CASSFQGLAGVSYNEQFF	TGTGCCAGCAGTTTCCAAGGACTAGCGGGAGTCTCCTACAATGAGCAGTTCTTC
few	TRBV9	TRBD2	TRBJ2-7	CASSAGLADSYEQYF	TGTGCCAGCAGCGCCGGACTAGCGGATTCATACGAGCAGTACTTC
few	TRBV5-1	TRBD2	TRBJ2-1	CASSLDGSGRGEQFF	TGCGCCAGCAGCTTGGATGGTAGCGGGAGGGGAGAGCAGTTCTTC
NA	TRBV20-1	NA	TRBJ1-5	CSATGGSGTGQPQHF	TGCAGTGCTACTGGGGGGTCGGGGACCGGTCAGCCCCAGCATTTT
NA	TRBV30	NA	TRBJ2-1	CARSVRGYEQFF	TGTGCCCGGAGTGTACGGGGCTATGAGCAGTTCTTC
NA	TRBV4-3	TRBD2	TRBJ2-3	CASSQGSTSGRFEDTQYF	TGCGCCAGCAGCCAAGGCAGTACTAGCGGGAGGTTCGAAGATACGCAGTATTTT
NA	TRBV20-1	TRBD1	TRBJ1-2	CSAPPMGQGLGWNYGYTF	TGCAGTGCTCCCCCCATGGGACAGGGGTTGGGGTGGAACTATGGCTACACCTTC